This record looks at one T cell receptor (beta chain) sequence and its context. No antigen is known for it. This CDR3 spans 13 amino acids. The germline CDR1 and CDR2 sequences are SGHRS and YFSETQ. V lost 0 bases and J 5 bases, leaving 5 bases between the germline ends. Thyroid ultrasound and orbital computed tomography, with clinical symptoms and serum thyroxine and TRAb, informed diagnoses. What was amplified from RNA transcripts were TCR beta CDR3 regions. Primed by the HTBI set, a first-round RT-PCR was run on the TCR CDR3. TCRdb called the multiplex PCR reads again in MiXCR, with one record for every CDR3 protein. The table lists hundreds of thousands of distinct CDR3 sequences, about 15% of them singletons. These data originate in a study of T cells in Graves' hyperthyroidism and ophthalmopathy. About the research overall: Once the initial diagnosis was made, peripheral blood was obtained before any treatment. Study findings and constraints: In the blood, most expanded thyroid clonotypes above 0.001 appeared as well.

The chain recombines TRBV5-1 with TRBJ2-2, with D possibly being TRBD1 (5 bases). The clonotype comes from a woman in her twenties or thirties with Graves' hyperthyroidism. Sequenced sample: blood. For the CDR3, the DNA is TGCGCCAGCAGCTTGGGACAGACCGGGGAGCTGTTTTTT. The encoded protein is CASSLGQTGELFF.